This entry lists 5 T cell receptor beta chains sequenced from one sample in a study of blood T cell repertoires in COVID-19. Clones were sequenced by immunoSEQ multiplex PCR, and TCRdb holds only the in-frame ones, with some missing. The sample holds more than 400,000 clones; over 75% are singletons and the top ten take more than 3%. The sample was peripheral blood. These receptors all stem from a human donor in a cohort sampled during active COVID-19.

This chain connects TRBV5-1 to TRBJ2-7; 9 bases are a match to TRBD1. V lost 3 bases to trimming and J lost 2 bases; unmatched junction nucleotides: 6. The CDR3 is 15 amino acids. Germline V gene sequence: CDR1 SGHRS, CDR2 YFSETQ. The CDR3 DNA follows: TGCGCCAGCAGCTCTGGACAGGGGAGAACCTACGAGCAGTACTTC. This codes for CASSSGQGRTYEQYF. Filled out from reference TRBV5-1 and TRBJ2-7, the complete variable domain reads KAGVTQTPRYLIKTRGQQVTLSCSPISGHRSVSWYQQTPGQGLQFLFEYFSETQRNKGNFPGRFSGRQFSNSRSEMNVSTLELGDSALYLCASSSGQGRTYEQYFGPGTRLTVT.

This rearrangement joins TRBV11-2 to TRBJ2-3; maybe TRBD2 (6 bases). V was clipped by 8 bases and J by 0 bases, with 9 bases between them. CDR1 is SGHAT and CDR2 is FQNNGV in the germline V gene. The CDR3 consists of 13 residues. The CDR3 bases are TGTGCCAGCGCGGGGAAAAGCACAGATACGCAGTATTTT. This translates into CASAGKSTDTQYF.

The V and J genes are TRBV29-1 and TRBJ2-7; possibly TRBD2 for D (6 bases). This CDR3 spans 16 amino acids. Looked up from germline, CDR1 is SQVTM and CDR2 is ANQGSEA. V shed 6 bases and J shed 4 bases, with 25 bases lying between them. Here the CDR3 DNA reads TGCAGCGTGGACGGACTAAGCGGGCGTGGCCAATACGAGCAGTACTTC. This translates into CSVDGLSGRGQYEQYF.

The chain uses TRBV6-2 or TRBV6-3 and TRBJ1-5; 7 bases align to TRBD1. The germline V gene has CDR1 MNHEY and CDR2 SVGEGT. CDR3 length: 16 amino acids. With V trimmed by 2 bases and J by 0 bases, 4 bases remained unmatched. The CDR3 protein is CASSYRTGLSNQPQHF. DNA of the CDR3: TGTGCCAGCAGTTACCGGACAGGCCTTAGCAATCAGCCCCAGCATTTT.

The chain joins TRBV6-2 or TRBV6-3 to TRBJ2-2; no clear D. The V end was cut by 4 bases, the J end by 5 bases, with 8 bases between. CDR1 is MNHEY, CDR2 SVGEGT, per germline. The CDR3 runs 13 residues. CDR3 protein: CASSLSSTGELFF. DNA of the CDR3: TGTGCCAGCAGTTTGAGTTCGACCGGGGAGCTGTTTTTT.